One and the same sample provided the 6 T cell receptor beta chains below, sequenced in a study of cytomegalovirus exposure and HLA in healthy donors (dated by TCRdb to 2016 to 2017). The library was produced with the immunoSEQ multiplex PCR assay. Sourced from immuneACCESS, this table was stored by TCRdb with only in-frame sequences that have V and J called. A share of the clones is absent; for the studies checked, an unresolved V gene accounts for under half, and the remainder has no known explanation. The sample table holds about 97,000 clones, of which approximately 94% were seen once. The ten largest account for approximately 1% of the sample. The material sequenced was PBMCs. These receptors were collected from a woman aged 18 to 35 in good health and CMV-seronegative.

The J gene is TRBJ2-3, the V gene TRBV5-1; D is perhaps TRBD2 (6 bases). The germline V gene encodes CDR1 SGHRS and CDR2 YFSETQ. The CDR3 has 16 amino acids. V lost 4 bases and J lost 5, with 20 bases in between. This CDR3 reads CASSHGGNVILDTQYF. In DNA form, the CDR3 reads TGCGCCAGCAGCCATGGGGGGAATGTGATTTTAGATACGCAGTATTTT.

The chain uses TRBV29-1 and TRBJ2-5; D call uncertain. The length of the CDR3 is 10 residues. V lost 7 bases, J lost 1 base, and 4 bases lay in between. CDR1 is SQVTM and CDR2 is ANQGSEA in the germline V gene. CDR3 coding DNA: TGCAGCGGCGGCCAAGAGACCCAGTACTTC. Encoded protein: CSGGQETQYF.

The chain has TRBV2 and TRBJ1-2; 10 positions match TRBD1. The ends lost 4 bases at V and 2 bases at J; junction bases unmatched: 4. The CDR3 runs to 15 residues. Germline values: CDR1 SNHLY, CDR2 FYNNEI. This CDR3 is CASSAPGQGNYGYTF. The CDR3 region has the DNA TGTGCCAGCAGTGCCCCGGGACAGGGGAACTATGGCTACACCTTC. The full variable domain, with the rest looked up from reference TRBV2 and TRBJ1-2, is EPEVTQTPSHQVTQMGQEVILRCVPISNHLYFYWYRQILGQKVEFLVSFYNNEISEKSEIFDDQFSVERPDGSNFTLKIRSTKLEDSAMYFCASSAPGQGNYGYTFGSGTRLTVV.

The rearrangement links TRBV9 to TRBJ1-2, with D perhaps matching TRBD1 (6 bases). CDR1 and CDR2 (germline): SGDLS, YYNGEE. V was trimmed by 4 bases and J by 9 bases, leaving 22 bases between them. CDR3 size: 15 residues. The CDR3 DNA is TGTGCCAGCAGCACCCGACAGGATGGGTCTTCACGCTACACCTTC. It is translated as CASSTRQDGSSRYTF. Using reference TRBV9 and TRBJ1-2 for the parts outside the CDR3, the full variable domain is DSGVTQTPKHLITATGQRVTLRCSPRSGDLSVYWYQQSLDQGLQFLIQYYNGEERAKGNILERFSAQQFPDLHSELNLSSLELGDSALYFCASSTRQDGSSRYTFGSGTRLTVV.

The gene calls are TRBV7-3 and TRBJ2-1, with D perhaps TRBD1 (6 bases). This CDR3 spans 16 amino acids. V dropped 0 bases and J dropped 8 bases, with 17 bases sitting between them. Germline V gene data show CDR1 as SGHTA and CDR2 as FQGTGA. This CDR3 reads CASSLTVGRGSDEQFF. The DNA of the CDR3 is TGTGCCAGCAGCTTAACGGTAGGCAGGGGTAGCGATGAGCAGTTCTTC.

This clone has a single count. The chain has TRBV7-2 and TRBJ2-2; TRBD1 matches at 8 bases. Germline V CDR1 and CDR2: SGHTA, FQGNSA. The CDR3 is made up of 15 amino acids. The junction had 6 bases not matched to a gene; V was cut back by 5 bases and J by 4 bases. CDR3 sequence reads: CASSPRGRVTGELFF. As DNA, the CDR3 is TGTGCCAGCAGCCCCAGGGGGCGCGTCACCGGGGAGCTGTTTTTT.